This T cell receptor beta chain was obtained from a study of T cells in Graves' hyperthyroidism and ophthalmopathy (dated by TCRdb to between 2019 and 2020). Background for the entire study: To identify distinguishing TCR V-J signatures, a discovery cohort of around 100 patients was used, comprising 43 with Graves' ophthalmopathy and around 57 with stable Graves' hyperthyroidism. In about 6 Graves' hyperthyroidism patients, the study also compared T-cell repertoires from thyroid tissue with T-cell repertoires from blood. After sampling, hyperthyroidism patients received methimazole starting at 30 mg daily, and ophthalmopathy patients received high-dose intravenous methylprednisolone. The 100 or so discovery patients were randomly divided into training and test sets at a 7:3 ratio. TCR Vbeta CDR3 sequencing of some 140 peripheral blood samples (over 40 ophthalmopathy, about 74 hyperthyroidism and about 17 progressor patients) is reported in the paper. Prospective prediction of ophthalmopathy was tested in an independent validation cohort of some 19 hyperthyroidism patients and approximately 17 patients who later progressed to ophthalmopathy. Overall study outcomes, separate from this receptor: Most expanded thyroid clonotypes (frequency above 0.001) were also detected in blood, suggesting blood repertoires may reflect thyroid immune responses. A 13 V-J signature model separated ophthalmopathy from stable hyperthyroidism, with around 90% sensitivity and about 81% specificity in cross-validation and 80%/75% in testing. During validation, the model predicted progression to ophthalmopathy a median of about 6.3 months ahead of onset, with almost 71% sensitivity and 72% to 85% specificity. No statistical method was used to fix the sample size in advance, and group allocation was not hidden from the investigators.

Inclusive of the bounding cysteine and phenylalanine, the CDR3 is 13 residues long. The read is trimmed to its CDR3 DNA, 39 bases read in frame from base 1. V gives up 6 bases and J gives up 1 base, and the segment between their germline ends measures 12 bases. Taken from the germline V gene (reference sequence), the CDR1 and CDR2 loops are DFQATT and SNEGSKA. Exclusion was applied to patients with uncontrolled infections, other autoimmune diseases, pregnancy or lactation. Clinical symptoms, serum thyroxine and TRAb, thyroid ultrasound, and orbital computed tomography formed the basis for the diagnoses. Total RNA was extracted with Trizol reagent, and quality was checked on an Agilent 2100 Bioanalyzer. This clonotype was seen a few times. Its antigen is still unknown. No qualities accompany the bases; no much larger clone lies one base away. TCR beta CDR3 regions were amplified from RNA transcripts. A first-round RT-PCR of the TCR CDR3 used the HTBI primer set with the Qiagen OneStep RT-PCR kit. Libraries were constructed in a second round of multiplex PCR, after which size selection and purification were performed. Libraries were sequenced paired-end with 100 bp reads on an Illumina HiSeq2000. Per the original workflow: Raw data were processed with SOAPnuke, discarding reads with adapters, uncalled bases, mean Phred below 15, or no exact constant-primer or identifier match. COPE v1.2.5 was used to merge the high-quality paired reads, and each unique nucleotide sequence was defined as a clonotype. MiTCR v1.1 was used to align the clonotypes against IMGT TRBV, TRBD and TRBJ reference segments. The analysis included only V-J combinations with a frequency above 0.0001, which together covered approximately 99% of the repertoires. A TCS score was defined as the ratio of F50 (clonal expansion) to E x V (chaos), with BLOSUM62-based TCRdist applied between CDR3 peptides within each V-J. Welch's t-statistics and random forest reduced some 510 V-J features to fewer than 15, which were used in a naive Bayes classifier (R e1071). The Morisita-Horn index was used to measure how similar the thyroid and blood repertoires were. TCRdb reprocessed the public reads (quality trimming at Q25 with fastp, clone calling with MiXCR) and kept in-frame beta chains. Every distinct CDR3 protein forms one entry, paired with its most common genes and DNA. What appears here as the V and J calls and clone size reflects TCRdb's work, not the paper's. The sample table holds about 660,000 distinct CDR3 sequences, of which 45% were seen once. 6.5% to 9% of the sample is in the top ten clones.

Sequencing input: peripheral blood or thyroid tissue (not recorded which). The chain is made from TRBV20-1 and TRBJ1-2; TRBD1 is a weak D gene call, 6 bases matching. This clonotype was obtained from an adult man with Graves' disease, either hyperthyroidism or ophthalmopathy (not recorded which). The CDR3 amino acid sequence is: CSATTGVNYGYTF. The nucleotides read TGCAGTGCCACGACAGGAGTTAACTATGGCTACACCTTC.